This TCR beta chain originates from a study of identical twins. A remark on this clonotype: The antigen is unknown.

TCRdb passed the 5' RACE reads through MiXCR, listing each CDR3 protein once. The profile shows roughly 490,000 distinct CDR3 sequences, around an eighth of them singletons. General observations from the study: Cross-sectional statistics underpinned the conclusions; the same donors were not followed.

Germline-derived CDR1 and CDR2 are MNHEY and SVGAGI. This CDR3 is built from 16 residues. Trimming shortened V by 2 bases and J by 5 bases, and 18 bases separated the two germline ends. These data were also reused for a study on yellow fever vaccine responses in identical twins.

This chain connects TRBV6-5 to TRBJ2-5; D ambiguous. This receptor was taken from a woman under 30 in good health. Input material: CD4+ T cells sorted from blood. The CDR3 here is CASSYATHKDGETQYF. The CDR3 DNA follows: TGTGCCAGCAGTTACGCCACTCACAAGGACGGGGAGACCCAGTACTTC.